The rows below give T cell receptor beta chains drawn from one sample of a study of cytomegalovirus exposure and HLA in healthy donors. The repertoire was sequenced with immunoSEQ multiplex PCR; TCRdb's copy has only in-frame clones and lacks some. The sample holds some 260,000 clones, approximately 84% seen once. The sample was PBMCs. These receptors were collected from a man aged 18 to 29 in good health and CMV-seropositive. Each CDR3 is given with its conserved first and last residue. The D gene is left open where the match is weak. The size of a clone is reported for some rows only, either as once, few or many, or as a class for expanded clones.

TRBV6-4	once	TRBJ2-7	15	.	CASSAEGGTSYEQYF	TGTGCCAGCAGCGCCGAGGGGGGCACCTCCTACGAGCAGTACTTC
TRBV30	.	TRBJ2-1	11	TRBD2	CALAGGNEQFF	TGTGCCCTGGCCGGGGGGAATGAGCAGTTCTTC
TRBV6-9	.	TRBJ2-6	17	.	CASSSYLRQSRANVLTF	TGTGCCAGCAGTTCGTACTTACGACAAAGTCGGGCCAACGTCCTGACTTTC
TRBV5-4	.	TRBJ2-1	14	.	CASSSGQRIGEQFF	TGTGCCAGCAGCTCAGGACAGAGGATCGGTGAGCAGTTCTTC
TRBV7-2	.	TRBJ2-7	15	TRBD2	CASTPSASGSYEQYF	TGTGCCAGCACCCCTTCGGCTAGCGGGAGTTACGAGCAGTACTTC
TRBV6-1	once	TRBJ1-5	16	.	CASSERGGGSNQPQHF	TGTGCCAGCAGTGAACGTGGCGGCGGGAGCAATCAGCCCCAGCATTTT
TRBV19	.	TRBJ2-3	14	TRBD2	CASSPSGGTDTQYF	TGTGCCAGTAGTCCTAGCGGTGGTACAGATACGCAGTATTTT
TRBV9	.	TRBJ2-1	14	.	CASSVEDSHNEQFF	TGTGCCAGCAGCGTAGAGGACAGTCACAATGAGCAGTTCTTC
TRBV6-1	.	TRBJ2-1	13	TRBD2	CASTRGDSGKQFF	TGTGCCAGCACCCGGGGGGACTCCGGGAAGCAGTTCTTC
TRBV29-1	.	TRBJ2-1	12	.	CSVDAGRNEQFF	TGCAGCGTTGATGCAGGGAGGAATGAGCAGTTCTTC
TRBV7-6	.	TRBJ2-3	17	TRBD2	CASSLTSGIDSADTQYF	TGTGCCAGCAGCTTGACTAGCGGGATTGACTCAGCAGATACGCAGTATTTT
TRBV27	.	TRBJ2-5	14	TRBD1	CASRRGQNQETQYF	TGTGCCAGCAGACGGGGACAGAACCAAGAGACCCAGTACTTC
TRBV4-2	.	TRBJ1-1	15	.	CASSQDPWRNTEAFF	TGTGCCAGCAGCCAAGACCCGTGGCGGAACACTGAAGCTTTCTTT
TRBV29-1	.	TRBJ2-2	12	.	CSAVVETGELFF	TGCAGCGCCGTCGTTGAGACCGGGGAGCTGTTTTTT
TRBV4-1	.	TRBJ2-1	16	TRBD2	CASSPGIAGPYNEQFF	TGCGCCAGCAGCCCAGGGATAGCGGGACCCTACAATGAGCAGTTCTTC
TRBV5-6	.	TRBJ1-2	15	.	CASSSRGGGRGGYTF	TGTGCCAGCAGCTCCCGAGGAGGGGGAAGGGGTGGCTACACCTTC
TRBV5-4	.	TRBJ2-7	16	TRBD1	CASSLVPGQGSDEQYF	TGTGCCAGCAGCTTGGTCCCGGGACAGGGGAGCGACGAGCAGTACTTC
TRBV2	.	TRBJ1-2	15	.	CASSEADGANYGYTF	TGTGCCAGCAGTGAAGCGGACGGAGCTAACTATGGCTACACCTTC
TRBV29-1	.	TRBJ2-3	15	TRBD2	CSVWGSGLGTDTQYF	TGCAGCGTTTGGGGTAGCGGGTTGGGGACAGATACGCAGTATTTT
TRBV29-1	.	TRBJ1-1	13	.	CSSRGSMNTEAFF	TGCAGCTCTAGGGGCTCGATGAACACTGAAGCTTTCTTT
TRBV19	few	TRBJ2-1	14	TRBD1	CASRMGQARDEQFF	TGTGCCAGTAGAATGGGACAGGCTCGGGATGAGCAGTTCTTC
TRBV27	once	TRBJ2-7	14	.	CASQLAMGSYEQYF	TGTGCCAGCCAGCTAGCCATGGGGTCCTACGAGCAGTACTTC
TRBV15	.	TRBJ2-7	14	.	CATSREGPAYEQYF	TGTGCCACCAGCAGAGAGGGACCGGCCTACGAGCAGTACTTC
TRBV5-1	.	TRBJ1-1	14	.	CASSFSDGYTEAFF	TGCGCCAGCAGCTTTTCCGACGGCTACACTGAAGCTTTCTTT
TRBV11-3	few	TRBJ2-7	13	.	CASSLGSHYEQYF	TGTGCCAGCAGCTTGGGCAGCCACTACGAGCAGTACTTC
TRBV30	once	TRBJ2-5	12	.	CAWSLGVETQYF	TGTGCCTGGAGTCTGGGGGTTGAGACCCAGTACTTC
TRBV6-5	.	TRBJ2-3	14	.	CASGRVGGTDTQYF	TGTGCCAGCGGCAGGGTCGGAGGCACAGATACGCAGTATTTT
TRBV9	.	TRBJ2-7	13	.	CASSASGKGEQYF	TGTGCCAGCAGCGCCTCCGGTAAGGGCGAGCAGTACTTC
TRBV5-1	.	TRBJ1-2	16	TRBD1	CASRPGTGAVSDGYTF	TGCGCCAGCAGGCCCGGGACAGGGGCCGTTTCTGATGGCTACACCTTC
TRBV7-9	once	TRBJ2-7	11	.	CASAKAGEQYF	TGTGCCAGCGCAAAGGCGGGCGAGCAGTACTTC
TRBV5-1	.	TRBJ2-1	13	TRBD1	CASSSDRGYEQFF	TGCGCCAGCAGCTCCGACAGGGGGTATGAGCAGTTCTTC
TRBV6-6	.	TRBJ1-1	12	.	CASSYRDTEAFF	TGTGCCAGCAGTTACCGGGACACTGAAGCTTTCTTT
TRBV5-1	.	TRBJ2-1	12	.	CASSGLTDEQFF	TGCGCCAGCAGCGGACTGACGGATGAGCAGTTCTTC
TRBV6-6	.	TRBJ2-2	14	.	CASTPIGETGELFF	TGTGCCAGCACCCCCATAGGGGAAACCGGGGAGCTGTTTTTT
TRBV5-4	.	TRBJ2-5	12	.	CASRGPVGTQYF	TGTGCCAGCAGGGGCCCCGTAGGGACCCAGTACTTC
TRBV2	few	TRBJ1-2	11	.	CASSDGPGYTF	TGTGCCAGCAGTGATGGGCCCGGCTACACCTTC
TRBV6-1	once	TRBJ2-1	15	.	CASSEASSSYNEQFF	TGTGCCAGCAGTGAAGCGTCCAGTTCCTACAATGAGCAGTTCTTC
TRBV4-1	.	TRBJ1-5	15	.	CASSQGSQSNQPQHF	TGCGCCAGCAGCCAAGGGTCCCAAAGCAATCAGCCCCAGCATTTT
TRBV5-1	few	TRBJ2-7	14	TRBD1	CASSWDSLTYEQYF	TGCGCCAGCAGCTGGGACAGCCTAACTTACGAGCAGTACTTC
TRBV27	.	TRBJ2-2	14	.	CASRRALQGGELFF	TGTGCCAGCAGAAGGGCTCTCCAGGGCGGGGAGCTGTTTTTT
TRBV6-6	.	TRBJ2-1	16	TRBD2	CASSGAGRTHYNEQFF	TGTGCCAGCAGTGGCGCCGGGAGGACTCACTACAATGAGCAGTTCTTC
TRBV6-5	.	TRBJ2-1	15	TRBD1	CASSYGQGPYNEQFF	TGTGCCAGCAGTTACGGACAGGGGCCCTACAATGAGCAGTTCTTC
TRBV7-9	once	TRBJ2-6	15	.	CASSLSTFGANVLTF	TGTGCCAGCAGCTTAAGCACCTTCGGGGCCAACGTCCTGACTTTC
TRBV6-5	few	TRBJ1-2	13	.	CASSSHSLYGYTF	TGTGCCAGCAGTTCCCACAGTCTCTATGGCTACACCTTC
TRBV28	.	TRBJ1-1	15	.	CASSPLQILNTEAFF	TGTGCCAGCAGTCCACTACAGATCCTGAACACTGAAGCTTTCTTT
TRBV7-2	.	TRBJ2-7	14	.	CASSSPGVNYEQYF	TGTGCCAGCAGCTCTCCCGGGGTAAACTACGAGCAGTACTTC
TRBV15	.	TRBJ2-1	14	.	CATSSSSSSREQFF	TGTGCCACCAGCAGCTCAAGCTCGAGCAGAGAGCAGTTCTTC
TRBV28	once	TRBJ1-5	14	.	CASTRHLSNQPQHF	TGTGCCAGCACAAGACACCTTAGCAATCAGCCCCAGCATTTT
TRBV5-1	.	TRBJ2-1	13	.	CASRRAQNNEQFF	TGCGCCAGCAGGAGGGCCCAAAACAATGAGCAGTTCTTC
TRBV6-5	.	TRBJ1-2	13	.	CASSYRRNYGYTF	TGTGCCAGCAGTTACAGAAGAAACTATGGCTACACCTTC
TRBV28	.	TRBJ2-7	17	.	CASSLSIPAGSSYEQYF	TGTGCCAGCAGTTTAAGCATACCCGCGGGCAGCTCCTACGAGCAGTACTTC
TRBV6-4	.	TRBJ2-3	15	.	CASSEYGSTTDTQYF	TGTGCCAGCAGTGAATACGGGAGTACCACAGATACGCAGTATTTT
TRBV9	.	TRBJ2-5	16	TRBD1	CASSPGTGGQAETQYF	TGTGCCAGCAGCCCAGGGACAGGGGGACAGGCGGAGACCCAGTACTTC
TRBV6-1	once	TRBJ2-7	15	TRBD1	CASSGRGQGAGEQYF	TGTGCCAGCAGTGGGAGGGGACAGGGGGCAGGGGAGCAGTACTTC
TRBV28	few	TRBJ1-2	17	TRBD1	CASRSPGQGLANYGYTF	TGTGCCAGCAGGTCTCCGGGACAGGGGCTCGCTAACTATGGCTACACCTTC
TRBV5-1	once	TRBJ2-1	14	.	CASSDDRIYNEQFF	TGCGCCAGCAGCGACGACAGGATATACAATGAGCAGTTCTTC
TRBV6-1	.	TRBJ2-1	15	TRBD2	CASSEGEGRYNEQFF	TGTGCCAGCAGTGAAGGGGAGGGCCGATACAATGAGCAGTTCTTC
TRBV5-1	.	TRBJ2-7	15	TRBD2	CASSLGLAGAYEQYF	TGCGCCAGCAGCTTGGGACTAGCGGGGGCCTACGAGCAGTACTTC
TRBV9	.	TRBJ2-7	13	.	CASSVGDLSNQYF	TGTGCCAGCAGCGTGGGGGACCTCTCCAACCAGTACTTC